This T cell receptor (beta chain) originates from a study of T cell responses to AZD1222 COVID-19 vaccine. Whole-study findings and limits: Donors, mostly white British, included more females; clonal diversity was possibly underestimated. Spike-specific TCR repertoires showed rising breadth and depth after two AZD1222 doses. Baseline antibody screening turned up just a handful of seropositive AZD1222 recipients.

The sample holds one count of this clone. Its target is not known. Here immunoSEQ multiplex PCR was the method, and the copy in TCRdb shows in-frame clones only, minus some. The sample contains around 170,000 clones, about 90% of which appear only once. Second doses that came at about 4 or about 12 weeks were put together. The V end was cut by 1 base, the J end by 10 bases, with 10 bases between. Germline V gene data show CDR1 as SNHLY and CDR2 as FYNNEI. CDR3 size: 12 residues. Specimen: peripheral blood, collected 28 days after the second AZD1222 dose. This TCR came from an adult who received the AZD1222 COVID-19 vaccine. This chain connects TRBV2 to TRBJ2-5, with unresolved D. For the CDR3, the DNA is TGTGCCAGCAGTGAAGACCTGGGAAACCAGTACTTC. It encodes CASSEDLGNQYF.